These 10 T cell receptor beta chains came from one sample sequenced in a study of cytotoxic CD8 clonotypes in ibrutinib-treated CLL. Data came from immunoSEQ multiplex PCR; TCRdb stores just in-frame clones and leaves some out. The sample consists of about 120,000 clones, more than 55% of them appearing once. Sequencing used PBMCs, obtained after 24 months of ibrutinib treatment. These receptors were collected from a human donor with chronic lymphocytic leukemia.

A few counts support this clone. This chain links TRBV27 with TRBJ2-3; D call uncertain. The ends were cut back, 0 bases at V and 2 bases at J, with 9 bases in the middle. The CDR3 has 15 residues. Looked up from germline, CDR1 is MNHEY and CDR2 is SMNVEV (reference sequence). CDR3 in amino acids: CASSLSRRATDTQYF. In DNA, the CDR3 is TGTGCCAGCAGTTTATCCCGTAGGGCCACAGATACGCAGTATTTT.

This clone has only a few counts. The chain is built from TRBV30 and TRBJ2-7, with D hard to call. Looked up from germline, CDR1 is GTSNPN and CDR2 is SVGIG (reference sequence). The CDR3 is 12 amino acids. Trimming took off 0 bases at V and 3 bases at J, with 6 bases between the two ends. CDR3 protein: CAWSVDGYEQYF. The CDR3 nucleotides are TGTGCCTGGAGTGTAGACGGCTACGAGCAGTACTTC.

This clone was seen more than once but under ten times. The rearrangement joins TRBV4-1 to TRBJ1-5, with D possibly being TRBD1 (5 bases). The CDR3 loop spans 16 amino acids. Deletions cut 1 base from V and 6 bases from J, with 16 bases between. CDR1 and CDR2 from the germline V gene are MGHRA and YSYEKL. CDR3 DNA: TGCGCCAGCAGCCAAGTCGGCCAGGGATCGGGTCAGCCCCAGCATTTT. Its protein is CASSQVGQGSGQPQHF.

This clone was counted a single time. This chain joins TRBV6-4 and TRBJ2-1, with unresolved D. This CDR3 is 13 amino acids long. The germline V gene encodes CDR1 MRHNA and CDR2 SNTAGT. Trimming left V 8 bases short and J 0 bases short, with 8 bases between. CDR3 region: CASAESSYNEQFF. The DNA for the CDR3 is TGTGCCAGCGCCGAAAGCTCCTACAATGAGCAGTTCTTC.

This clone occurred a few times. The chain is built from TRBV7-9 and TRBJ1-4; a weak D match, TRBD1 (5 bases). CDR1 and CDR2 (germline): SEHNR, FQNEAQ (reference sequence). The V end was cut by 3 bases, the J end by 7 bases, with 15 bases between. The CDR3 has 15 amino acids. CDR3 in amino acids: CASSFSQGRIEKLFF. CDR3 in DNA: TGTGCCAGCAGCTTCAGTCAGGGACGAATTGAAAAACTGTTTTTT.

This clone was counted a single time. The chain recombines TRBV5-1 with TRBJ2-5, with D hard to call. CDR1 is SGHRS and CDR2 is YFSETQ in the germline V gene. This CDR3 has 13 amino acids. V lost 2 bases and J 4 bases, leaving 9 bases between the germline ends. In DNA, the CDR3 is TGCGCCAGCAGCTTCCCGAGTGGAGAGACCCAGTACTTC. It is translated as CASSFPSGETQYF.

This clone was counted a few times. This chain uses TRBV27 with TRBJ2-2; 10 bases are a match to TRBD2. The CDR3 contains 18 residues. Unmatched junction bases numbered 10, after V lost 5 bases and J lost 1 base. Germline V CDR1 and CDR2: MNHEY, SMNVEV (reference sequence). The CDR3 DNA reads TGTGCCAGCAGTCCAACCTCTCTAGCGGGGGAGAACACCGGGGAGCTGTTTTTT. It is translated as CASSPTSLAGENTGELFF.

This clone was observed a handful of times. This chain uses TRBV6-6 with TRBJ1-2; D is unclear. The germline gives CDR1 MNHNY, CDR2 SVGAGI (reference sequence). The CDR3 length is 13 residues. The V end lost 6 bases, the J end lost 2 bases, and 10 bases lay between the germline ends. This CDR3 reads CASRRELNYGYTF. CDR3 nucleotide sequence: TGTGCCAGCAGAAGGGAACTCAACTATGGCTACACCTTC.

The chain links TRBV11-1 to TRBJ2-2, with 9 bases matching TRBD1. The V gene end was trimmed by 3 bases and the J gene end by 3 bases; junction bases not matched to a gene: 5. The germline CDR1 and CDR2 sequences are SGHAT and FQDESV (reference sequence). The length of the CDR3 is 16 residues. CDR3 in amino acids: CASSFGTGWHTGELFF. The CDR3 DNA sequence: TGTGCCAGCAGCTTTGGGACAGGGTGGCACACCGGGGAGCTGTTTTTT.

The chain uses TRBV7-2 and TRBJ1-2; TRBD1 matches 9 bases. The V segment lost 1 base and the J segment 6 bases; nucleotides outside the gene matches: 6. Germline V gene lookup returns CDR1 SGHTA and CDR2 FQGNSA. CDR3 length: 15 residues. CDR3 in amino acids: CASSLGGQGTDGYTF. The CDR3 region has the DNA TGTGCCAGCAGCTTAGGGGGACAGGGAACTGATGGCTACACCTTC. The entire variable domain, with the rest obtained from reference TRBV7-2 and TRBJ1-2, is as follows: GAGVSQSPSNKVTEKGKDVELRCDPISGHTALYWYRQSLGQGLEFLIYFQGNSAPDKSGLPSDRFSAERTGGSVSTLTIQRTQQEDSAVYLCASSLGGQGTDGYTFGSGTRLTVV.